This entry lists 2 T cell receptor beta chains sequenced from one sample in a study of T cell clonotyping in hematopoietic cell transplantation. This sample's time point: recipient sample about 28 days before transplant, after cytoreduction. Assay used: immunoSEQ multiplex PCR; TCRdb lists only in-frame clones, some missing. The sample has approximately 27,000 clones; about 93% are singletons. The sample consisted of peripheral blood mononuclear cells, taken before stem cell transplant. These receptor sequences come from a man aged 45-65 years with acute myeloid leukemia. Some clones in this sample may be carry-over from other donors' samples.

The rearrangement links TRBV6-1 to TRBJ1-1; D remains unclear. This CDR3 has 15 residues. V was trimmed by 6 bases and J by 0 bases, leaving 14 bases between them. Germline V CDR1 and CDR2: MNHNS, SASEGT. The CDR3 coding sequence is TGTGCCAGCAGGGAAAGGGTGATCTTGAACACTGAAGCTTTCTTT. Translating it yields CASRERVILNTEAFF.

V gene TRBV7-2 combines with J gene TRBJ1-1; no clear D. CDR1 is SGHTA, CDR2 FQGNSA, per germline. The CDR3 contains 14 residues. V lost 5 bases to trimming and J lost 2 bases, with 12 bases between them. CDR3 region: CASSPFMRNTEAFF. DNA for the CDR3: TGTGCCAGCAGCCCCTTTATGCGCAACACTGAAGCTTTCTTT.